These 8 T cell receptor beta chains were sequenced from one sample in a study of graft-versus-host responses after intestinal transplantation. Using immunoSEQ multiplex PCR, the repertoire was profiled, and TCRdb retains in-frame clones only, with some absent. The data contain 84,000 or so clones, roughly 93% of them singletons. These receptors have no identified antigens. This specimen was unstimulated CD8+ T cells sorted from spleen or lymph node cells, taken before transplant. These receptors were collected from a human donor who was the organ donor for an intestinal transplant.

The chain combines TRBV5-1 with TRBJ2-5; 9 bases are a match to TRBD2. The CDR3 covers 15 residues. Losses at the gene ends were 3 bases for V and 10 bases for J; bases not matched to a gene: 13. Germline V CDR1 and CDR2: SGHRS, YFSETQ. The CDR3 DNA sequence: TGCGCCAGCAGCTCTCCGACTAGCGGCTCTTTTGACCAGTACTTC. Translation: CASSSPTSGSFDQYF.

V and J are TRBV27 and TRBJ2-3, with 8 positions matching TRBD2. The germline V gene encodes CDR1 MNHEY and CDR2 SMNVEV (reference sequence). V dropped 7 bases and J dropped 4; count of bases not matched to a gene: 7. This CDR3 has 14 residues. In DNA form, the CDR3 reads TGTGCCAGCAACACGGGGGGGTCGGCAGATACGCAGTATTTT. As protein: CASNTGGSADTQYF.

The chain links TRBV4-1 to TRBJ1-5; D unresolved. V lost 1 base and J 6 bases, leaving 22 bases between the germline ends. The CDR3 has 18 amino acids. Looked up from germline, CDR1 is MGHRA and CDR2 is YSYEKL. Here the CDR3 DNA reads TGCGCCAGCAGCCAAGTAGTTTATTCCGGGGTGATTAGTCAGCCCCAGCATTTT. It encodes CASSQVVYSGVISQPQHF.

V is TRBV28 and J is TRBJ2-7; 15 bases match TRBD2. Germline V CDR1 and CDR2: MDHEN, SYDVKM. This CDR3 has 14 amino acids. J lost 6 bases, V lost 3 bases, and 0 bases had no gene match. Written as DNA, the CDR3 is TGTGCCAGCAGTTTGGGACTAGCGGGAGGCGAGCAGTACTTC. Its translation: CASSLGLAGGEQYF.

This clone was counted once. The chain combines TRBV27 with TRBJ2-7; the D is unclear. The V and J ends lost 6 bases and 4 bases respectively, with 13 bases between them. CDR3 size: 13 residues. CDR1 is MNHEY and CDR2 is SMNVEV in the germline V gene (reference sequence). The CDR3 is CASSPYPDYEQYF. CDR3 bases: TGTGCCAGCAGCCCCTATCCCGATTACGAGCAGTACTTC.

This chain connects TRBV4-3 to TRBJ2-6; perhaps TRBD2 as D (6 bases). Germline V gene lookup returns CDR1 LGHNA and CDR2 YSLEER. The CDR3 contains 16 residues. V was cut by 0 bases and J by 1 base, with 7 bases left in between. The CDR3 nucleotides read TGCGCCAGCAGCCAAGAGGCGGGATCTGGGGCCAACGTCCTGACTTTC. Translated, it gives CASSQEAGSGANVLTF.

The rearrangement links TRBV13 to TRBJ1-1, with no clear D. The CDR3 length is 12 residues. Trimming stripped 0 bases from V and 8 bases from J, with 7 bases between. Germline V gives CDR1 PRHDT, CDR2 FYEKMQ (reference sequence). The CDR3 region is CASSLGIAEAFF. CDR3 coding DNA: TGTGCCAGCAGCTTAGGTATAGCGGAAGCTTTCTTT.

This chain uses TRBV7-8 with TRBJ2-7, with 7 bases identical to TRBD2. The trim removed 1 base at V and 0 bases at J, leaving 12 bases unmatched. Germline V CDR1 and CDR2: SGHVS, FQNEAQ. This CDR3 is 18 amino acids long. The chain's CDR3 is CASSLGGGGTESSYEQYF. For the CDR3, the DNA is TGTGCCAGCAGCTTAGGGGGGGGAGGGACGGAAAGCTCCTACGAGCAGTACTTC.